This record looks at one TCR beta chain sequence and its context. Its antigen is unidentified. The PCR was carried out with 60 Vbeta primers and 13 Jbeta primers. Data came from immunoSEQ multiplex PCR; TCRdb stores just in-frame clones and leaves some out. This table holds approximately 130,000 clones, approximately 80% found once. This entry belongs to a study of cytomegalovirus exposure and HLA in healthy donors. Study-wide context: An early release of data contained roughly 90 million unique TCRs, which came from HLA-typed donors.

The study's findings and limits: Later work showed greater clonal expansion in HLA-associated TCR beta chains than in equally common others. Links to common viral pathogens appeared, in a later analysis, for several of the most significant clusters. Among CMV-associated TCR beta chains, most appeared HLA-restricted in a later analysis.

CDR3 length: 10 residues. V lost 6 bases and J 4 bases, leaving 6 bases between the germline ends. Germline loops: CDR1 SQVTM, CDR2 ANQGSEA. The chain has TRBV29-1 and TRBJ1-1, with D uncertain. Sample: PBMCs. This clonotype was sampled from a woman between 40 and 55 years old in good health and CMV-seronegative. CDR3 sequence (DNA): TGCAGCGTCAAACTCACTGAAGCTTTCTTT. It specifies CSVKLTEAFF.